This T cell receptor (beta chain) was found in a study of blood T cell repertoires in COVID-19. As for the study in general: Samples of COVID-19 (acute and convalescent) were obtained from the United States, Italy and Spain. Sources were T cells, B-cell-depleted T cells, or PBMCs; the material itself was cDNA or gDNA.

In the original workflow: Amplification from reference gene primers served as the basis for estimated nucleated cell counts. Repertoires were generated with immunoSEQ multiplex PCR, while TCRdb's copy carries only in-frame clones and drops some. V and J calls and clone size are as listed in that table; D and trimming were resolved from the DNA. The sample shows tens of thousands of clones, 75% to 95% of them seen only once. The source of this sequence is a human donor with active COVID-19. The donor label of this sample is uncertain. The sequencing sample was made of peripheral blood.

CDR3: CSVGWGDEQFF. CDR3 in DNA: TGCAGCGTGGGGTGGGGCGATGAGCAGTTCTTC. V is TRBV29-1 and J is TRBJ2-1, with D perhaps TRBD1 (5 bases). With 6 bases removed from V and 8 bases from J, the gap between germline ends came to 11 bases. CDR1 SQVTM and CDR2 ANQGSEA come from the germline V gene. The CDR3 is made up of 11 amino acids.